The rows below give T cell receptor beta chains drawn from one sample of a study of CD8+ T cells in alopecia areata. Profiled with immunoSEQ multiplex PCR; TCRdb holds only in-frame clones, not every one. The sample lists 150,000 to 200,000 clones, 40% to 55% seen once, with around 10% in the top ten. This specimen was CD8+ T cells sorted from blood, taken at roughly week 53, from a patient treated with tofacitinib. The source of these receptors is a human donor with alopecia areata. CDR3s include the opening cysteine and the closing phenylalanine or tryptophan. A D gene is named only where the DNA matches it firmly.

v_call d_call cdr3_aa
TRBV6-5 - CASSYGAGINTGELFF
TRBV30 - CAWRNSGANVLTF
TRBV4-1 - CASSPTLRASFFSGNTIYF
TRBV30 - CAWGGGSRWTEAFF
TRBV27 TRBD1 CASSLGQAYNEQFF
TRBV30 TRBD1 CAWDREGSPLHF
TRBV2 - CASRDDRMGAGQPQHF
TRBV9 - CASSVTTDSSGNTIYF
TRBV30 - CAWSVPQGNSPLHF
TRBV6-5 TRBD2 CASKASGTGELFF
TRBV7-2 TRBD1 CASSATGGGNQPQHF
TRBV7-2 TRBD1 CASRSTGTINNEQFF
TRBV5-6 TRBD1 CASSFGDRGGYTF
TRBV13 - CASSLEASGSSYNEQFF
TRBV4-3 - CASSQETGQETQYF
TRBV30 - CAWRSLAIMNTEAFF
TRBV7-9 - CASSSGGARDF
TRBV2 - CASSDVGSQETQYF
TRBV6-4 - CASSYSTSTDTQYF
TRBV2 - CASSAGHQYGEQYF
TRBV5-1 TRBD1 CASSLAGESVVLGTDF
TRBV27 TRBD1 CASSPAGTGPEQYF
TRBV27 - CASSLVELGRTDTQYF
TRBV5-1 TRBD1 CASSSPGQGAWSYEQYF